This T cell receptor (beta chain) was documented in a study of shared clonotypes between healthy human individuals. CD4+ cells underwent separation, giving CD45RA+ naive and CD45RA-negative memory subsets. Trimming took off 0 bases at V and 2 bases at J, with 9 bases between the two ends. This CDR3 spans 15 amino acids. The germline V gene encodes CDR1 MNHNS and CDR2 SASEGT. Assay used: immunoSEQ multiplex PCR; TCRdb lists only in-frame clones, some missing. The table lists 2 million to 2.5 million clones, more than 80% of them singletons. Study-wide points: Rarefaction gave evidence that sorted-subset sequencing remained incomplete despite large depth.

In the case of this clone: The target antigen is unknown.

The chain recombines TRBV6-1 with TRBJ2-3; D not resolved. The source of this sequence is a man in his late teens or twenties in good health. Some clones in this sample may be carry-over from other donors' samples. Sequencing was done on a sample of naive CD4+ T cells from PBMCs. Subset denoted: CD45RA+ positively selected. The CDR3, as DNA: TGTGCCAGCAGTGAAGCGCCATCGACCACAGATACGCAGTATTTT. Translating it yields CASSEAPSTTDTQYF.